The 18 T cell receptor beta chains below all came from one sample that was sequenced in a study of blood T cell repertoires in COVID-19. Sequencing was performed with immunoSEQ multiplex PCR; in TCRdb, only in-frame clones are kept and a portion is missing. Of about 230,000 clones in the sample, roughly 89% were seen once. The material sequenced was PBMCs or T cells enriched from blood (not recorded which). These receptors were taken from a woman between 25 and 40 years old with acute COVID-19.

The chain combines TRBV11-2 with TRBJ2-5; a weak D match, TRBD2 (6 bases). Trimming took 3 bases from V and 2 from J, leaving 7 bases between them. This CDR3 region has 13 residues. The germline gives CDR1 SGHAT, CDR2 FQNNGV. This CDR3 is CASSFGGQETQYF. For the CDR3, the DNA is TGTGCCAGCAGCTTTGGAGGGCAAGAGACCCAGTACTTC. The variable domain in full, with the rest retrieved from reference TRBV11-2 and TRBJ2-5, is EAGVAQSPRYKIIEKRQSVAFWCNPISGHATLYWYQQILGQGPKLLIQFQNNGVVDDSQLPKDRFSAERLKGVDSTLKIQPAKLEDSAVYLCASSFGGQETQYFGPGTRLLVL.

The gene calls are TRBV9 and TRBJ2-7, with 9 bases fitting TRBD1. From germline, CDR1 is SGDLS and CDR2 YYNGEE. The ends lost 3 bases at V and 4 bases at J; junction bases unmatched: 5. This CDR3 is built from 14 residues. The CDR3 sequence: CASSAGTGFYEQYF. CDR3 sequence (DNA): TGTGCCAGCAGCGCCGGGACAGGGTTTTACGAGCAGTACTTC.

This rearrangement joins TRBV29-1 to TRBJ1-1; D gene uncertain. The CDR3 has 13 residues. With 5 bases removed from V and 1 base from J, the gap between germline ends came to 11 bases. CDR1 and CDR2 (germline): SQVTM, ANQGSEA. The CDR3 is CSVKGRGNTEAFF. In DNA, the CDR3 is TGCAGCGTTAAGGGCCGGGGGAACACTGAAGCTTTCTTT.

The gene calls are TRBV5-1 and TRBJ2-5; D possibly corresponds to TRBD1 (7 bases). CDR3 length equals 15 residues. V dropped 2 bases and J dropped 8 bases, with 19 bases sitting between them. CDR1 is SGHRS, CDR2 YFSETQ, per germline. The CDR3 sequence: CASSLPQGGKGTQYF. The CDR3 bases are TGCGCCAGCAGCTTACCCCAGGGGGGAAAAGGTACCCAGTACTTC.

The V and J genes are TRBV6-4 and TRBJ2-1; 9 bases line up with TRBD2. CDR1 is MRHNA and CDR2 is SNTAGT in the germline V gene. The V gene end was trimmed by 4 bases and the J gene end by 9 bases; junction bases not matched to a gene: 7. The CDR3 has 14 amino acids. This CDR3 reads CASSVRASGVEQFF. The CDR3 DNA reads TGTGCCAGCAGTGTGAGGGCTAGCGGGGTTGAGCAGTTCTTC.

The chain recombines TRBV12-5 with TRBJ1-5; D is possibly TRBD1 (6 bases). The V gene's germline CDR1 is LGHNT and CDR2 FRNRAP. The CDR3 totals 17 residues. V was clipped by 5 bases and J by 4 bases, with 21 bases between them. As DNA, the CDR3 is TGTGCTAGTGGTCCGTTCAGGACAGCCAATCTAAATCAGCCCCAGCATTTT. Its translation is CASGPFRTANLNQPQHF.

This chain joins TRBV20-1 and TRBJ1-1; possible D gene TRBD1, 6 bases. The V gene lost 3 bases and the J gene lost 4 bases, with 18 bases spanning the gap. This CDR3 comprises 15 residues. CDR1 is DFQATT, CDR2 SNEGSKA, per germline (reference sequence). The CDR3 sequence: CSASSGDVSSTEAFF. The CDR3 DNA reads as TGCAGTGCTAGTTCAGGGGATGTATCGAGCACTGAAGCTTTCTTT.

This clone was observed a single time. This chain connects TRBV24-1 to TRBJ2-2; D is perhaps TRBD1 (6 bases). The germline gives CDR1 KGHDR, CDR2 SFDVKD. Trimming removed 1 base at V and 7 bases at J, with 15 bases between. The CDR3 covers 16 residues. The chain's CDR3 is CATSDFRNRASGELFF. The CDR3, as DNA: TGTGCCACCAGTGATTTTAGAAACAGGGCCAGCGGGGAGCTGTTTTTT.

There are a few counts of this clone. This rearrangement joins TRBV28 to TRBJ1-6; 8 nucleotides match TRBD1. The germline V gene encodes CDR1 MDHEN and CDR2 SYDVKM. J was trimmed by 7 bases and V by 2 bases; bases with no gene match: 4. The CDR3 has 15 residues. The CDR3 loop is CASSLPGQGNSPLHF. In DNA form, the CDR3 reads TGTGCCAGCAGTTTACCTGGACAGGGAAATTCACCCCTCCACTTT.

This clone has a single count. The chain couples TRBV4-3 to TRBJ1-2; tentatively, D is TRBD1 (5 bases). Germline V gene data show CDR1 as LGHNA and CDR2 as YSLEER. Trimming stripped 3 bases from V and 8 bases from J, with 16 bases between. The CDR3 consists of 14 residues. This CDR3 reads CASSHTGYDMGYTF. DNA for the CDR3: TGCGCCAGCAGCCACACAGGATACGATATGGGCTACACCTTC.

The chain has TRBV5-6 and TRBJ1-6; 7 nucleotides align to TRBD1. The CDR3 extends over 17 amino acids. Germline V CDR1 and CDR2: SGHDT, YYEEEE. Germline trimming cut 4 bases from V and 0 bases from J; bases unmatched to any gene: 7. CDR3 DNA sequence: TGTGCCAGCAGCCCCGGGACAGCAAGCTCCTATAATTCACCCCTCCACTTT. Its translation is CASSPGTASSYNSPLHF. The full variable domain, with the rest looked up from reference TRBV5-6 and TRBJ1-6, is DAGVTQSPTHLIKTRGQQVTLRCSPKSGHDTVSWYQQALGQGPQFIFQYYEEEERQRGNFPDRFSGHQFPNYSSELNVNALLLGDSALYLCASSPGTASSYNSPLHFGNGTRLTVT.

The chain joins TRBV19 to TRBJ2-7, with TRBD2 as a possible D gene (5 bases). There are 15 residues in the CDR3. The germline gives CDR1 LNHDA, CDR2 SQIVND (reference sequence). Trimming removed 7 bases at V and 2 bases at J, with 18 bases between. CDR3 nucleotide sequence: TGTGCCAGTACCGAGACCATCACGAGGGCCTACGAGCAGTACTTC. Its protein product is CASTETITRAYEQYF.

V usage is TRBV27 and J usage is TRBJ2-7; a weak D match, TRBD1 (5 bases). The V gene's germline CDR1 is MNHEY and CDR2 SMNVEV (reference sequence). CDR3 length: 13 residues. Trimming took off 0 bases at V and 4 bases at J, with 7 bases between the two ends. CDR3 nucleotide sequence: TGTGCCAGCAGTTTATCTAGACAGTACGAGCAGTACTTC. It translates to CASSLSRQYEQYF.

The V call is TRBV28, the J call TRBJ1-1, with D hard to call. The V end was cut by 5 bases, the J end by 2 bases, with 15 bases between. The CDR3 covers 15 residues. Germline V gives CDR1 MDHEN, CDR2 SYDVKM. CDR3 sequence reads: CASSARLAANTEAFF. Written as DNA, the CDR3 is TGTGCCAGCAGTGCCCGCTTGGCGGCAAACACTGAAGCTTTCTTT.

The V and J genes are TRBV5-6 and TRBJ1-1; 9 bases are shared with TRBD1. The germline V gene has CDR1 SGHDT and CDR2 YYEEEE. The length of the CDR3 is 14 residues. The ends lost 0 bases at V and 5 bases at J; junction bases unmatched: 2. This CDR3 reads CASSLGTGDTEAFF. CDR3 DNA: TGTGCCAGCAGCTTGGGGACAGGGGATACTGAAGCTTTCTTT.

This chain's CDR3 is CASSLALPGEQYF. As DNA, the CDR3 is TGTGCCAGCAGCTTAGCGTTGCCAGGAGAGCAGTACTTC. This chain joins TRBV7-9 and TRBJ2-7; D unresolved. The length of the CDR3 is 13 residues. V dropped 0 bases and J dropped 7 bases, with 10 bases sitting between them. Germline CDR1 SEHNR, CDR2 FQNEAQ (reference sequence). The full variable domain, rest sourced from reference TRBV7-9 and TRBJ2-7, is DTGVSQNPRHKITKRGQNVTFRCDPISEHNRLYWYRQTLGQGPEFLTYFQNEAQLEKSRLLSDRFSAERPKGSFSTLEIQRTEQGDSAMYLCASSLALPGEQYFGPGTRLTVT.

The chain is built from TRBV18 and TRBJ2-1; possible D gene TRBD1, 5 bases. This CDR3 is 13 amino acids long. V was trimmed by 6 bases and J by 8 bases, leaving 14 bases between them. Germline assignment: CDR1 KGHSH and CDR2 LQKENI. The CDR3 reads CASSQQVVDEQFF. CDR3 bases: TGTGCCAGCTCCCAACAGGTTGTTGATGAGCAGTTCTTC.

The V gene is TRBV11-3, the J gene TRBJ2-1; 12 nucleotides match TRBD2. CDR1 and CDR2 (germline): SGHNT, YENEEA. Trimming took 3 bases from V and 6 from J; bases not matched to a gene: 6. This CDR3 spans 16 amino acids. The CDR3 is CASSFRLAGVVNEQFF. The CDR3 bases are TGTGCCAGCAGCTTTCGACTAGCGGGGGTTGTCAATGAGCAGTTCTTC.